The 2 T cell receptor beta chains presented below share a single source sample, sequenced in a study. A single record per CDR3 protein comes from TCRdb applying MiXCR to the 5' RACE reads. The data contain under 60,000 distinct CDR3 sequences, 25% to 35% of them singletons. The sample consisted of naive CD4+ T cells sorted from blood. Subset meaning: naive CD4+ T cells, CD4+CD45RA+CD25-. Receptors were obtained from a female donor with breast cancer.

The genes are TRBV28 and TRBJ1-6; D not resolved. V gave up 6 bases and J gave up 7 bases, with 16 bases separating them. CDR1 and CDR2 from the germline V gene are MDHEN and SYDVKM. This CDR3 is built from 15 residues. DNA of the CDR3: TGTGCCAGCAGCCCCGGAAGGGCGGGGAATTCACCCCTCCACTTT. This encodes CASSPGRAGNSPLHF. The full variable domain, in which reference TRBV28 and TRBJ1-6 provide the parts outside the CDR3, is DVKVTQSSRYLVKRTGEKVFLECVQDMDHENMFWYRQDPGLGLRLIYFSYDVKMKEKGDIPEGYSVSREKKERFSLILESASTNQTSMYLCASSPGRAGNSPLHFGNGTRLTVT.

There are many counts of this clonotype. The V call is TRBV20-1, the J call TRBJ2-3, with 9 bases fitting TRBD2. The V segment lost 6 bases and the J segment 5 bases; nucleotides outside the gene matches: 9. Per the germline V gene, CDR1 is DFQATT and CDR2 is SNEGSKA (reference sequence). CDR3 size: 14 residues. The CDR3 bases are TGCAGTGCCCCCAAGCGGGAGGTGGAAGATACGCAGTATTTT. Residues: CSAPKREVEDTQYF.